This T cell receptor (beta chain) is from a study of blood T cell repertoires in COVID-19 (TCRdb year 2020). Some background on the complete study: Samples covering the acute and convalescent phases of COVID-19 were provided by collaborators in the United States, Italy and Spain. The repertoires were released in a freely available public database meant as a resource for research on the immune response to SARS-CoV-2. The material from the prospective study consisted of cDNA or gDNA derived from T cells, B-cell-depleted T cells, or PBMCs. Deeply sampled blood TCRbeta repertoires from subjects exposed to, actively infected with, or recovered from COVID-19 were included in the dataset. Samples were obtained from the ongoing ImmuneRACE study (first 160 participants) and from 1,200 or so subjects provided by 6 global collaborators. Where available, HLA class I and class II types were taken from metadata supplied by the sample provider and were not determined by assay-based typing. Nearly every sample came with metadata listing a de-identified subject ID, COVID-19 status, age in years and sex.

V gives up 1 base and J gives up 7 bases, and the segment between their germline ends measures 10 bases. The CDR3 contains 13 residues, cysteine and phenylalanine counted. The sequence is cut down to CDR3 DNA, 39 bases in frame from base 1. CDR1 SGHVS and CDR2 FQNEAQ are derived from the germline V gene. The immunoSEQ Assay, a bias-controlled multiplex PCR, was used to amplify TCRbeta CDR3 regions from genomic DNA. Under the source paper's analysis protocol: The number of nucleated cells in each sample was estimated by amplification of reference gene primers within the assay. Sequence reads were collapsed and filtered to measure the absolute abundance of every unique TCRbeta CDR3 rearrangement. For each sample, productive Simpson clonality was calculated as the square root of Simpson's diversity index across productive rearrangements. Sourced from immuneACCESS, this table was stored by TCRdb with only in-frame sequences that have V and J called. A share of the clones is absent; for the studies checked, an unresolved V gene accounts for under half, and the remainder has no known explanation. Clonal size and the V and J genes are those of that table, whereas D and trimming came from the DNA. The sample profile shows around 120,000 clones; less than 85% of them were found once. The ten largest make up roughly 2.7% of the sample.

Each collaborating institution followed its own protocols to collect whole blood in K2EDTA tubes. Collaborator samples were shipped for TCRbeta analysis as frozen whole blood, isolated PBMCs, or DNA extracted from either sample type. Comments on this clone: No cognate antigen has been identified for it. Per-base qualities were not stored, and no clone one base away is much larger.

Points the paper makes about the study in general: Clinical and demographic metadata were provided uncurated, with the amount varying by source and participant.

Specimen: peripheral blood. The sequence joins TRBV7-8 to TRBJ1-2; the D gene remains uncertain. The clonotype comes from a middle-aged man with acute or convalescent COVID-19. The nucleotides read TGTGCCAGCAGCTTAGATGGCGGGGTTGGCTACACCTTC. Its translation reads: CASSLDGGVGYTF.